These 32 T cell receptor beta chains were sequenced from one sample in a study of cytomegalovirus exposure and HLA in healthy donors. 60 Vbeta and 13 Jbeta primers were used in PCR. Sequencing was performed with immunoSEQ multiplex PCR; in TCRdb, only in-frame clones are kept and a portion is missing. Seen here are roughly 150,000 clones, over 75% observed once, and the top ten hold approximately 6.1%. The sequencing sample was made of PBMCs. All receptors come from a man under 40 in good health and CMV-seropositive.

This chain joins TRBV15 and TRBJ1-5; weak D call: TRBD1 (5 bases). Trimming removed 0 bases from V and 11 bases from J, with 14 bases in between. Germline V gene sequence: CDR1 LNHNV, CDR2 YYDKDF (reference sequence). This CDR3 contains 14 residues. The CDR3 nucleotides are TGTGCCACCAGCAGAGAAGGGGCGAAAGGAACCCAGCATTTT. This translates into CATSREGAKGTQHF.

The chain combines TRBV5-5 with TRBJ2-7; 9 nucleotides line up with TRBD2. J gave up 1 base and V 10 bases, and 6 bases lay outside the gene matches. The CDR3 loop spans 13 amino acids. The germline CDR1 and CDR2 sequences are SGHKS and YYEKEE (reference sequence). The CDR3, as DNA: TGTGCCTACCTTGCGGGAGGGTCCTACGAGCAGTACTTC. This codes for CAYLAGGSYEQYF.

The chain joins TRBV16 to TRBJ1-3, with D perhaps TRBD1 (5 bases). The germline V gene has CDR1 KGHSY and CDR2 FQNENV. The V and J ends lost 2 bases and 2 bases respectively, with 13 bases between them. The CDR3 length is 16 residues. CDR3 nucleotides: TGTGCCAGCAGCCAAGAGTGGGGCGCGGCTGGAAACACCATATATTTT. It translates to CASSQEWGAAGNTIYF.

The V and J genes are TRBV30 and TRBJ1-4; the D is unclear. V was pared by 5 bases and J by 7 bases, with 5 bases between. Germline CDR1 is GTSNPN and CDR2 is SVGIG (reference sequence). The CDR3 consists of 10 residues. This CDR3 reads CAWGREKLFF. CDR3 in DNA: TGTGCCTGGGGGCGTGAAAAACTGTTTTTT.

This chain uses TRBV28 with TRBJ1-5, with TRBD1 matching 9 bases. Germline trimming cut 6 bases from V and 6 bases from J; bases unmatched to any gene: 9. This CDR3 has 15 residues. The V gene's germline CDR1 is MDHEN and CDR2 SYDVKM. CDR3: CASRLTGQGFQPQHF. The DNA of the CDR3 is TGTGCCAGCAGACTCACGGGACAGGGTTTTCAGCCCCAGCATTTT. The full variable domain, in which reference TRBV28 and TRBJ1-5 provide the parts outside the CDR3, is DVKVTQSSRYLVKRTGEKVFLECVQDMDHENMFWYRQDPGLGLRLIYFSYDVKMKEKGDIPEGYSVSREKKERFSLILESASTNQTSMYLCASRLTGQGFQPQHFGDGTRLSIL.

The genes are TRBV28 and TRBJ1-5; D remains unclear. The CDR3 covers 12 residues. Trimming shortened V by 7 bases and J by 4 bases, and 8 bases separated the two germline ends. Germline V CDR1 and CDR2: MDHEN, SYDVKM. CDR3 residues: CASTVGNQPQHF. The CDR3 coding sequence is TGTGCCAGCACGGTCGGTAATCAGCCCCAGCATTTT.

The genes are TRBV28 and TRBJ2-3, with 8 positions matching TRBD2. Germline CDR1 is MDHEN and CDR2 is SYDVKM. This CDR3 region has 14 residues. J was trimmed by 3 bases and V by 4 bases; bases with no gene match: 3. CDR3: CASSSGGLTDTQYF. CDR3 sequence (DNA): TGTGCCAGCAGTTCGGGGGGGCTGACAGATACGCAGTATTTT.

This chain joins TRBV27 and TRBJ2-7; 9 nucleotides align to TRBD1. This CDR3 has 15 residues. The V segment lost 3 bases and the J segment 2 bases; nucleotides outside the gene matches: 5. The germline CDR1 and CDR2 sequences are MNHEY and SMNVEV (reference sequence). The CDR3 sequence: CASSLRDRDAYEQYF. The CDR3 DNA follows: TGTGCCAGCAGTTTGAGGGACAGGGACGCCTACGAGCAGTACTTC.

The J gene is TRBJ1-6, the V gene TRBV6-1; D uncertain. V lost 8 bases to trimming and J lost 1 base, with 9 bases between them. The CDR3 is 14 residues long. Germline CDR1 is MNHNS and CDR2 is SASEGT. This CDR3 is CASSTRSYNSPLHF. The CDR3 nucleotides read TGTGCCAGCTCGACAAGATCCTATAATTCACCCCTCCACTTT.

The chain carries TRBV27 and TRBJ2-3; 10 nucleotides match TRBD2. The CDR3 totals 18 residues. Per the germline V gene, CDR1 is MNHEY and CDR2 is SMNVEV (reference sequence). V shed 3 bases, J shed 4 bases, and the junction held 13 bases outside the gene matches. For the CDR3, the DNA is TGTGCCAGCAGTTTCGATCGGACTAGCGGTCCGTGGGCAGATACGCAGTATTTT. It yields the protein CASSFDRTSGPWADTQYF.

This chain uses TRBV4-3 with TRBJ2-7; 9 bases are a match to TRBD2. Germline V CDR1 and CDR2: LGHNA, YSLEER. V lost 2 bases and J lost 2; bases outside the gene matches: 4. The CDR3 has 15 residues. This CDR3 is CASSQLTSGPYEQYF. The CDR3 DNA reads as TGCGCCAGCAGCCAATTGACTAGCGGCCCCTACGAGCAGTACTTC.

The rearrangement links TRBV4-1 to TRBJ2-2; perhaps TRBD2 as D (5 bases). This CDR3 contains 15 residues. In germline, CDR1 is MGHRA, CDR2 YSYEKL. V was clipped by 1 base and J by 5 bases, with 11 bases between them. The CDR3 DNA sequence: TGCGCCAGCAGCCAAGGGAGGTTGGCGACCGGGGAGCTGTTTTTT. Amino acids: CASSQGRLATGELFF.

This rearrangement joins TRBV27 to TRBJ2-5; 11 positions match TRBD2. In germline, CDR1 is MNHEY, CDR2 SMNVEV (reference sequence). The ends lost 5 bases at V and 3 bases at J; junction bases unmatched: 14. The CDR3 consists of 18 residues. The DNA of the CDR3 is TGTGCCAGCAGTCCCGGGGCTAGCGGGGGGACTTGGAAAGAGACCCAGTACTTC. The encoded protein is CASSPGASGGTWKETQYF.

A few counts support this clone. The chain links TRBV5-6 to TRBJ2-5; TRBD2 agrees at 11 bases. Germline V gene data show CDR1 as SGHDT and CDR2 as YYEEEE. The trim removed 0 bases at V and 2 bases at J, leaving 9 bases unmatched. This CDR3 comprises 18 residues. The CDR3 loop is CASSLDGSGRVGQETQYF. The CDR3 nucleotides are TGTGCCAGCAGCTTGGATGGTAGCGGGAGGGTCGGGCAAGAGACCCAGTACTTC.

The chain carries TRBV5-1 and TRBJ1-2; D gene uncertain. CDR1 is SGHRS, CDR2 YFSETQ, per germline. The V end lost 4 bases, the J end lost 4 bases, and 14 bases lay between the germline ends. The CDR3 contains 14 residues. In DNA form, the CDR3 reads TGCGCCAGCAGCCCTCGCCCGGTCGCCTATGGCTACACCTTC. Residues: CASSPRPVAYGYTF.

V is TRBV11-2 and J is TRBJ2-5, with TRBD2 identical over 7 bases. The V segment lost 5 bases and the J segment 3 bases; nucleotides outside the gene matches: 3. From germline, CDR1 is SGHAT and CDR2 FQNNGV. This CDR3 spans 13 amino acids. The CDR3 nucleotides are TGTGCCAGCAGCCCAGGGACTAAAGAGACCCAGTACTTC. It is translated as CASSPGTKETQYF.

V gene TRBV5-1 combines with J gene TRBJ2-5; 8 nucleotides match TRBD2. CDR3 length: 13 residues. V dropped 4 bases and J dropped 5; count of bases not matched to a gene: 4. Per the germline V gene, CDR1 is SGHRS and CDR2 is YFSETQ. CDR3 protein: CASSPQRGETQYF. The CDR3 region has the DNA TGCGCCAGCAGCCCGCAGCGGGGGGAGACCCAGTACTTC.

V usage is TRBV7-2 and J usage is TRBJ2-5; 9 nucleotides line up with TRBD2. This CDR3 spans 17 amino acids. After removal of 1 base from V and 5 bases from J, the junction contained 11 bases not matched to a gene. Germline V gene data show CDR1 as SGHTA and CDR2 as FQGNSA. For the CDR3, the DNA is TGTGCCAGCAGCTTAGGAGCGGGCGGGGGGGCCGCGGAGACCCAGTACTTC. Translation gives CASSLGAGGGAAETQYF.

The chain joins TRBV12-5 to TRBJ2-7, with D tentatively TRBD1 (5 bases). Trimming left V 6 bases short and J 4 bases short, with 13 bases between. The CDR3 has 13 amino acids. Germline V gives CDR1 LGHNT, CDR2 FRNRAP. DNA for the CDR3: TGTGCTAGTGGAGCACAGGCGAGTTACGAGCAGTACTTC. It specifies CASGAQASYEQYF.

V usage is TRBV27 and J usage is TRBJ2-7; TRBD2 aligns across 13 bases. Trimming cost V 6 bases and J 5 bases; bases outside gene matches: 4. Germline CDR1 and CDR2: MNHEY and SMNVEV (reference sequence). This CDR3 spans 14 amino acids. CDR3 amino acids: CASRWTSGSHEQYF. The CDR3 DNA sequence: TGTGCCAGCAGGTGGACTAGCGGGAGCCACGAGCAGTACTTC.

This clone was recorded a few times. The chain employs TRBV5-1 and TRBJ1-5; no clear D gene. Trimming cost V 8 bases and J 1 base, with 13 bases left between them. CDR1 is SGHRS and CDR2 is YFSETQ in the germline V gene. CDR3 length: 14 residues. Here the CDR3 reads CARVIRISNQPQHF. Here the CDR3 DNA reads TGCGCCAGAGTTATCAGAATAAGCAATCAGCCCCAGCATTTT.

The V gene is TRBV2, the J gene TRBJ1-5; 11 positions agree with TRBD1. Germline CDR1 SNHLY, CDR2 FYNNEI. There are 15 residues in the CDR3. Trimming took 6 bases from V and 5 from J; bases not matched to a gene: 6. CDR3 sequence: CASSWDRGTDQPQHF. CDR3 coding DNA: TGTGCCAGCAGCTGGGACAGGGGGACGGATCAGCCCCAGCATTTT. The full variable domain, in which reference TRBV2 and TRBJ1-5 provide the parts outside the CDR3, is EPEVTQTPSHQVTQMGQEVILRCVPISNHLYFYWYRQILGQKVEFLVSFYNNEISEKSEIFDDQFSVERPDGSNFTLKIRSTKLEDSAMYFCASSWDRGTDQPQHFGDGTRLSIL.

This clone was found once. The chain joins TRBV18 to TRBJ1-2, with D possibly matching TRBD1 (5 bases). This CDR3 is built from 14 residues. Looked up from germline, CDR1 is KGHSH and CDR2 is LQKENI. The V gene lost 1 base and the J gene lost 1 base, with 7 bases spanning the gap. The CDR3 protein is CASSPRQINYGYTF. CDR3 in DNA: TGTGCCAGCTCACCACGACAGATTAACTATGGCTACACCTTC.

This clone was recorded once. The chain carries TRBV19 and TRBJ1-4; D is unresolved. Trimming stripped 4 bases from V and 4 bases from J, with 13 bases between. The CDR3 is 15 amino acids. Germline V CDR1 and CDR2: LNHDA, SQIVND (reference sequence). CDR3 loop: CASSTRLNRNEKLFF. The CDR3 DNA reads TGTGCCAGTAGTACCAGACTTAATCGTAATGAAAAACTGTTTTTT.

The rearrangement joins TRBV19 to TRBJ2-3; no firm D call. The CDR3 totals 13 residues. Germline V gene lookup returns CDR1 LNHDA and CDR2 SQIVND (reference sequence). V lost 5 bases, J lost 0 bases, and 6 bases lay in between. The CDR3 region is CASSATSTDTQYF. The CDR3 nucleotides read TGTGCCAGTAGTGCGACTAGCACAGATACGCAGTATTTT.

The chain uses TRBV14 and TRBJ1-4; 9 bases map to TRBD1. CDR1 is SGHDN, CDR2 FVKESK, per germline. This CDR3 region has 15 residues. V shed 3 bases, J shed 5 bases, and the junction held 4 bases outside the gene matches. The CDR3 DNA is TGTGCCAGCAGCCACGAGACAGGGGGGAATGAAAAACTGTTTTTT. Amino acid sequence: CASSHETGGNEKLFF.

The sample holds a few counts of this clone. The chain employs TRBV27 and TRBJ2-5; the match to TRBD2 covers 8 bases. After removal of 4 bases from V and 5 bases from J, the junction contained 9 bases not matched to a gene. The CDR3 is 15 amino acids. Per the germline V gene, CDR1 is MNHEY and CDR2 is SMNVEV (reference sequence). The CDR3 nucleotides are TGTGCCAGCAGTTCTCGTAGGGTAGCGGGGGAGACCCAGTACTTC. Protein product: CASSSRRVAGETQYF.

The chain employs TRBV28 and TRBJ1-4; D unresolved. Germline CDR1 is MDHEN and CDR2 is SYDVKM. The V end was cut by 8 bases, the J end by 4 bases, with 14 bases between. CDR3 size: 14 residues. CDR3 DNA: TGTGCCAGCTCCTACGAAAGCCTTAATGAAAAACTGTTTTTT. Its protein product is CASSYESLNEKLFF. The full variable domain, completed using reference TRBV28 and TRBJ1-4, is DVKVTQSSRYLVKRTGEKVFLECVQDMDHENMFWYRQDPGLGLRLIYFSYDVKMKEKGDIPEGYSVSREKKERFSLILESASTNQTSMYLCASSYESLNEKLFFGSGTQLSVL.

V gene TRBV4-1 combines with J gene TRBJ2-2; 15 positions match TRBD2. Germline values: CDR1 MGHRA, CDR2 YSYEKL. Germline trimming cut 2 bases from V and 0 bases from J; bases unmatched to any gene: 7. CDR3 length: 20 residues. The CDR3 bases are TGCGCCAGCAGCCAAAGGACTAGCGGGAGGGCCCCCTCGAACACCGGGGAGCTGTTTTTT. It codes for CASSQRTSGRAPSNTGELFF.

The chain uses TRBV28 and TRBJ2-7; 8 nucleotides agree with TRBD1. V shed 4 bases and J 6 bases; nucleotides not matched to a gene: 11. Germline loops: CDR1 MDHEN, CDR2 SYDVKM. This CDR3 contains 15 residues. The CDR3 DNA sequence: TGTGCCAGCAGTTCCCCGGGACAGGCATTTGGCGAGCAGTACTTC. Protein product: CASSSPGQAFGEQYF.

The V gene is TRBV5-1, the J gene TRBJ2-2; D uncertain. The CDR3 runs to 19 residues. Trimming removed 0 bases from V and 0 bases from J, with 18 bases in between. The germline gives CDR1 SGHRS, CDR2 YFSETQ. DNA for the CDR3: TGCGCCAGCAGCTTGGTTCCAGGTAGAGACGGCGCGAACACCGGGGAGCTGTTTTTT. Translation: CASSLVPGRDGANTGELFF.

The chain is built from TRBV28 and TRBJ1-2, with TRBD1 identical over 7 bases. This CDR3 contains 15 residues. Germline assignment: CDR1 MDHEN and CDR2 SYDVKM. V was clipped by 11 bases and J by 4 bases; unmatched bases: 16. The CDR3 protein is CAEARAGQNFYGYTF. The CDR3 bases are TGTGCCGAAGCAAGGGCGGGACAGAATTTCTATGGCTACACCTTC.